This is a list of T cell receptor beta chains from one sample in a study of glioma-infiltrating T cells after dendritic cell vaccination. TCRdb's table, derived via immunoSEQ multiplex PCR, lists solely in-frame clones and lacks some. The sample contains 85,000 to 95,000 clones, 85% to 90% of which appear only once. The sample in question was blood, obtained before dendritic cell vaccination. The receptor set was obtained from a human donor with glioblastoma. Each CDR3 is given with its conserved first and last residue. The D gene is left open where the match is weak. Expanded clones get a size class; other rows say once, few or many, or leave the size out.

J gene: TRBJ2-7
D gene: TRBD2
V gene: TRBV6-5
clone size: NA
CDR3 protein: CASSYKREPTYEQYF
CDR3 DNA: TGTGCCAGCAGTTATAAGCGGGAGCCCACTTACGAGCAGTACTTC

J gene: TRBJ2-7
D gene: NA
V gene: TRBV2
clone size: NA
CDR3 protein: CASSNRGAEQYF
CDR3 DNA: TGTGCCAGCAGTAATAGGGGTGCCGAGCAGTACTTC

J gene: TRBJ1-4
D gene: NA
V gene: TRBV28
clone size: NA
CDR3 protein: CASSRIRGMDEKLFF
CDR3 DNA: TGTGCCAGCAGTCGCATTCGGGGGATGGATGAAAAACTGTTTTTT

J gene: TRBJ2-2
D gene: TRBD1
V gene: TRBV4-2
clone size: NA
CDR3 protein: CASTHLGQDTGELFF
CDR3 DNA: TGTGCCAGCACCCACCTTGGACAGGATACCGGGGAGCTGTTTTTT

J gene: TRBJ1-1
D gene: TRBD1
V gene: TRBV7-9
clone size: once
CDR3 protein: CASSLGGQGATEAFF
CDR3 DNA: TGTGCCAGCAGCTTAGGGGGACAGGGGGCTACTGAAGCTTTCTTT

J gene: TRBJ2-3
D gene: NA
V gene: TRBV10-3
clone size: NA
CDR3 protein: CAISERGWDTQYF
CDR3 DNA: TGTGCCATCAGTGAGCGGGGATGGGATACGCAGTATTTT

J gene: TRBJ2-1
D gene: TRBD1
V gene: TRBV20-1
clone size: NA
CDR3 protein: CSATSGTGVLF
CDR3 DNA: TGCAGTGCTACATCCGGGACAGGGGTCCTCTTC

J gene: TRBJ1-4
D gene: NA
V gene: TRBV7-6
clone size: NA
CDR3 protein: CASSQSQDRTPNEKLFF
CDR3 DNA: TGTGCCAGCAGCCAATCCCAAGACAGGACGCCCAATGAAAAACTGTTTTTT

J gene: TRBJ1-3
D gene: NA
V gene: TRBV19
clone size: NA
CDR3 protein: CASSIRVEVGNTIYF
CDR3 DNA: TGTGCCAGTAGTATACGCGTCGAGGTTGGAAACACCATATATTTT

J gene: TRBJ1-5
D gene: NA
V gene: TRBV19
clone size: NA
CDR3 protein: CASSQGNQPQHF
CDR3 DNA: TGTGCCAGTAGTCAGGGCAATCAGCCCCAGCATTTT

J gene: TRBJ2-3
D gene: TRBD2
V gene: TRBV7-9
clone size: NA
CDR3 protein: CASSFRGGIETDTQYF
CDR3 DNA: TGTGCCAGCAGCTTTAGGGGAGGGATTGAAACAGATACGCAGTATTTT

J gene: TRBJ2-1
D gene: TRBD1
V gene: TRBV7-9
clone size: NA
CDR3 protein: CASSSDRHNEQFF
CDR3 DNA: TGTGCCAGCAGTTCGGACAGGCACAATGAGCAGTTCTTC

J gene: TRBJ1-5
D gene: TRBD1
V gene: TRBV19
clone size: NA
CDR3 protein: CASRGSTGGFDQPQHF
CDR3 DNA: TGTGCCAGTAGAGGGTCAACAGGGGGCTTTGACCAGCCCCAGCATTTT

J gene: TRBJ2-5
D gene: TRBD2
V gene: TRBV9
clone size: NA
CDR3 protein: CASSVSGGQETQYF
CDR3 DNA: TGTGCCAGCAGCGTGTCGGGAGGGCAAGAGACCCAGTACTTC

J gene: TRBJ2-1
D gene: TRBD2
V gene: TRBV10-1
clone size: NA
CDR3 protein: CASSELPLLWREVIF
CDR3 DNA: TGCGCCAGCAGTGAGCTACCCCTTTTGTGGCGGGAGGTGATCTTC

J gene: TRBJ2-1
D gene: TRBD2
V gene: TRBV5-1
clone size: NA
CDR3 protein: CASSPQGTSGYNEQFF
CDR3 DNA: TGCGCCAGCAGCCCGCAGGGGACTAGCGGCTACAATGAGCAGTTCTTC

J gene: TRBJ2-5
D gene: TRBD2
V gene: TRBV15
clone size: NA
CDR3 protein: CATSRGPGREETQYF
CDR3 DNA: TGTGCCACCAGCAGAGGGCCAGGGCGGGAGGAGACCCAGTACTTC

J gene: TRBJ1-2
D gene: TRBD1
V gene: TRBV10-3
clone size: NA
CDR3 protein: CPGQGTFVLYGYTF
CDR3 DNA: TGCCCGGGACAGGGGACGTTCGTACTCTATGGCTACACCTTC